This T cell receptor beta chain was identified in a study of OX40 agonist ivuxolimab in advanced cancers. Whole-study context: A diagnosis of hepatocellular carcinoma, melanoma, renal cell or head and neck cancer was present in dose-escalation patients.

Whole-study results and caveats: On average, a greater number of expanded clones characterised CD8+ T cells relative to CD4+.

Germline-derived CDR1 and CDR2 are SGHAT and FQNNGV. The CDR3 is 16 amino acids. With V trimmed by 5 bases and J by 3 bases, 8 bases remained unmatched. TCRdb's table, derived via immunoSEQ multiplex PCR, lists solely in-frame clones and lacks some. The sample includes tens of thousands of clones, 80% to 90% of them seen just once. This clone was observed a few times. Its antigen is as yet unknown. V is TRBV11-2 and J is TRBJ1-5, with 9 positions matching TRBD1. Sequencing used CD4+ or CD8+ T cells sorted from blood, obtained in a trial of the OX40 agonist ivuxolimab. This receptor was identified in an adult with an advanced solid tumor such as melanoma, head and neck, liver or kidney cancer. Here the CDR3 DNA reads TGTGCCAGCAGCGGGACAGGGCAGAGCCCCAATCAGCCCCAGCATTTT. Its translation is CASSGTGQSPNQPQHF.